A single sample gave rise to the 21 T cell receptor beta chains below, sequenced in a study of metastatic and nonmetastatic thyroid tumors. From the PCR reads, TCRdb re-called clones with MiXCR. This table has tens of thousands of clones, roughly 27% appearing once. Patients were all untreated before their thyroid surgery. Sequenced material: blood. The receptors stem from a female donor with papillary thyroid cancer or a benign thyroid nodule (not recorded which). Some clones in this sample may be carry-over from other donors' samples.

This clone was seen at least ten times. The rearrangement links TRBV5-1 to TRBJ2-3, with 7 bases that match TRBD1. This CDR3 contains 14 residues. V was clipped by 4 bases and J by 3 bases; unmatched bases: 5. CDR1 and CDR2 (germline): SGHRS, YFSETQ. Written as DNA, the CDR3 is TGCGCCAGCAGCACTACAGGGGTAACAGATACGCAGTATTTT. It codes for CASSTTGVTDTQYF.

There are a few counts of this clone. This specimen includes other DNA sequences encoding the same CDR3. The V and J genes are TRBV6-1 and TRBJ2-1; no clear D gene. The CDR3 runs 11 residues. CDR1 is MNHNS and CDR2 is SASEGT in the germline V gene. Trimming cost V 7 bases and J 6 bases, with 7 bases left between them. This CDR3 reads CASNLVNEQFF. In DNA form, the CDR3 reads TGTGCCAGCAACTTAGTCAATGAGCAGTTCTTC.

This clone was seen a few times. This sequence joins TRBV28 and TRBJ2-7, with TRBD2 as a possible D gene (7 bases). Germline V gives CDR1 MDHEN, CDR2 SYDVKM. The CDR3 runs 15 residues. Trimming stripped 6 bases from V and 0 bases from J, with 15 bases between. DNA of the CDR3: TGTGCCAGCAGGACTGGGGGGGGCGCCTCCTACGAGCAGTACTTC. This translates into CASRTGGGASYEQYF.

In this sample, this clone turned up many times. The rearrangement uses TRBV5-6 and TRBJ2-5, with TRBD1 matching 7 bases. Germline V gene data show CDR1 as SGHDT and CDR2 as YYEEEE. J lost 2 bases, V lost 6 bases, and 4 bases had no gene match. CDR3 length equals 13 residues. This chain's CDR3 is CASIRQGQETQYF. In nucleotides, the CDR3 is TGTGCCAGCATTCGACAGGGACAAGAGACCCAGTACTTC.

This clone was observed a handful of times. The chain couples TRBV6-2 or TRBV6-3 to TRBJ2-7, with D possibly TRBD1 on 6 matching bases. CDR3 length: 12 residues. The germline CDR1 and CDR2 sequences are MNHEY and SVGEGT. Trimming left V 2 bases short and J 9 bases short, with 11 bases between. CDR3 loop: CASSYQGTGQYF. The CDR3 coding sequence is TGTGCCAGCAGTTACCAGGGGACGGGGCAGTACTTC.

This clone was seen a handful of times. Distinct nucleotide sequences in the sample also encode this CDR3. The chain carries TRBV6-2 or TRBV6-3 and TRBJ2-7, with D possibly being TRBD2 (6 bases). Per the germline V gene, CDR1 is MNHEY and CDR2 is SVGEGT. CDR3 length: 15 residues. V was trimmed by 6 bases and J by 0 bases, leaving 15 bases between them. CDR3 bases: TGTGCCAGCAGGGACGTGGGACTTCCCTCCTACGAGCAGTACTTC. Amino acid sequence: CASRDVGLPSYEQYF.

This clone was seen many times. This chain links TRBV4-1 with TRBJ2-5; a possible D gene is TRBD2 (5 bases). Per germline, CDR1 MGHRA and CDR2 YSYEKL. The V and J ends lost 0 bases and 3 bases respectively, with 20 bases between them. The CDR3 runs 18 residues. The CDR3 DNA reads TGCGCCAGCAGCCAAGAGGCCCGGGGTGCCCGGGTAAAAGAGACCCAGTACTTC. Translation gives CASSQEARGARVKETQYF.

For this clone: At one end, the junction sequence differs from germline, possibly due to a read error. The gene calls are TRBV2 and TRBJ2-2, with D perhaps TRBD2 (5 bases). The CDR3 runs to 13 residues. Germline CDR1 and CDR2: SNHLY and FYNNEI. The CDR3 sequence: CATRTGGAGDLFF. The CDR3 DNA follows: TGTGCCACTAGGACTGGCGGTGCCGGGGATCTGTTTTTT.

This sequence joins TRBV20-1 and TRBJ1-5; 8 positions match TRBD1. The CDR3 consists of 15 residues. Germline trimming cut 0 bases from V and 6 bases from J; bases unmatched to any gene: 7. Germline lookup yields CDR1 DFQATT and CDR2 SNEGSKA (reference sequence). CDR3 nucleotides: TGCAGTGCTAGAGATCAGGGGGCAGGTAGTCAGCCCCAGCATTTT. Protein: CSARDQGAGSQPQHF.

This clone was seen repeatedly, ten times or more. The chain combines TRBV10-3 with TRBJ1-3; D gene ambiguous. CDR3 size: 11 residues. Germline CDR1 is ENHRY and CDR2 is SYGVKD. The germline V and J ends were trimmed by 3 bases and 7 bases, with 4 bases remaining between them. This CDR3 is CAISDTNTIYF. DNA of the CDR3: TGTGCCATCAGTGATACGAACACCATATATTTT.

This clone has a handful of counts. The gene calls are TRBV6-4 and TRBJ1-3; no firm D call. Germline values: CDR1 MRHNA, CDR2 SNTAGT. This CDR3 comprises 12 residues. The V end lost 6 bases, the J end lost 4 bases, and 7 bases lay between the germline ends. CDR3 in amino acids: CASRDTGNTIYF. The CDR3 DNA sequence: TGTGCCAGCAGAGACACGGGAAACACCATATATTTT.

This clone was recorded at least ten times. The chain uses TRBV4-3 and TRBJ1-2; D may be TRBD1 (5 bases). Germline loops: CDR1 LGHNA, CDR2 YSLEER. V was cut by 1 base and J by 7 bases, with 10 bases left in between. The CDR3 sequence is 13 residues long. This CDR3 is CASSQGPRGGYTF. CDR3 DNA sequence: TGCGCCAGCAGCCAAGGACCTAGGGGTGGCTACACCTTC.

This clone was counted at least ten times. The CDR3 bases are TGTGCCAGCAGCTTTTGGGCGGGACAGGGATCGATCGAGCAGTACTTC. Protein sequence: CASSFWAGQGSIEQYF. The chain recombines TRBV5-8 with TRBJ2-7; 9 bases agree with TRBD1. Trimming removed 2 bases from V and 6 bases from J; junction bases left unmatched: 12. Germline values: CDR1 SGHTS, CDR2 YDEGEE. This CDR3 is built from 16 residues.

The chain uses TRBV25-1 and TRBJ2-6; 10 bases match TRBD2. The CDR3 is made up of 20 amino acids. Germline values: CDR1 MGHDK, CDR2 SYGVNS. After removal of 6 bases from V and 3 bases from J, the junction contained 17 bases not matched to a gene. The CDR3 nucleotides are TGTGCCAGCAGCCTCGCCGTGAGTTTAGCGGGAGGACTTGGGGCCAACGTCCTGACTTTC. Amino acid sequence: CASSLAVSLAGGLGANVLTF.

This clone was observed a handful of times. The chain links TRBV2 to TRBJ1-3; unclear D gene. The ends were cut back, 1 base at V and 4 bases at J, with 8 bases in the middle. The CDR3 loop spans 14 amino acids. The germline V gene has CDR1 SNHLY and CDR2 FYNNEI. This chain's CDR3 is CASSEESEGNTIYF. CDR3 nucleotides: TGTGCCAGCAGTGAAGAGTCAGAAGGAAACACCATATATTTT.

The chain uses TRBV15 and TRBJ1-6, with D possibly matching TRBD1 (5 bases). This CDR3 contains 14 residues. The germline V gene has CDR1 LNHNV and CDR2 YYDKDF (reference sequence). Trimming shortened V by 5 bases and J by 6 bases, and 11 bases separated the two germline ends. CDR3 in amino acids: CATSRGLGNSPLHF. As DNA, the CDR3 is TGTGCCACCAGCCGGGGGTTGGGTAATTCACCCCTCCACTTT.

This clone was seen ten or more times. The chain recombines TRBV6-1 with TRBJ2-7; possibly TRBD2 for D (7 bases). V lost 0 bases and J 2 bases, leaving 11 bases between the germline ends. This CDR3 has 15 residues. Germline V gives CDR1 MNHNS, CDR2 SASEGT. The CDR3 nucleotides read TGTGCCAGCAGTGAAGCGGCGGGGGCTGCCTACGAGCAGTACTTC. As protein: CASSEAAGAAYEQYF.

In this sample, this clone turned up a few times. The rearrangement uses TRBV27 and TRBJ1-5; D remains unclear. From germline, CDR1 is MNHEY and CDR2 SMNVEV (reference sequence). This CDR3 is built from 15 residues. V lost 6 bases, J lost 5 bases, and 17 bases lay in between. DNA of the CDR3: TGTGCCAGCAGCTTGGAGTCACCAACCTATCAGCCCCAGCATTTT. Its protein is CASSLESPTYQPQHF.

This clone turned up a few times. CDR3 coding DNA: TGTGCCATCAGCTGGCTAGGGACAGGGGGCTACGAGCAGTACTTC. This codes for CAISWLGTGGYEQYF. The chain has TRBV10-3 and TRBJ2-7, with 11 bases fitting TRBD1. The CDR3 extends over 15 amino acids. V lost 6 bases to trimming and J lost 3 bases; unmatched junction nucleotides: 7. CDR1 and CDR2 (germline): ENHRY, SYGVKD.

This clone is classed as medium-sized (0.01 to 0.1%). This chain connects TRBV6-1 to TRBJ1-1; unclear D gene. The CDR3 consists of 14 residues. V was pared by 0 bases and J by 1 base, with 6 bases between. Germline CDR1 reads MNHNS; CDR2 reads SASEGT. The CDR3 loop reads CASSEATENTEAFF. DNA of the CDR3: TGTGCCAGCAGTGAAGCGACGGAGAACACTGAAGCTTTCTTT.

A few counts support this clone. The chain employs TRBV10-3 and TRBJ2-2, with D perhaps TRBD2 (6 bases). V was pared by 7 bases and J by 4 bases, with 19 bases between. Per germline, CDR1 ENHRY and CDR2 SYGVKD. The CDR3 runs 16 residues. As DNA, the CDR3 is TGTGCCATCATGTCTGTCGGAGCGGGTCCCACCGGGGAGCTGTTTTTT. Its protein product is CAIMSVGAGPTGELFF.